This T cell receptor (beta chain) was documented in a study of blood T cell repertoires in COVID-19. In germline, CDR1 is SNHLY, CDR2 FYNNEI. This CDR3 has 14 residues. Germline trimming cut 6 bases from V and 5 bases from J; bases unmatched to any gene: 4. Per the original methods: From reference gene primer amplification, estimates of nucleated cell counts were derived. Profiling relied on immunoSEQ multiplex PCR, and the TCRdb table lists in-frame clones only, not all of them. From that table come the V and J calls and clone size; the DNA was used to work out D and trimming. The sample holds about 350,000 clones, roughly 89% seen once.

The origin of this receptor is a woman between 18 and 30 years old who had recovered from COVID-19. The sequencing sample was made of peripheral blood. The V gene is TRBV2, the J gene TRBJ2-3, with TRBD2 matching 11 bases. Here the CDR3 DNA reads TGTGCCAGCAGCTTGACTAGCGGGGTAGATACGCAGTATTTT. Protein sequence: CASSLTSGVDTQYF.